A selection of T cell receptor beta chains follows, all from one sample in a study of blood T cell repertoires in COVID-19. Sequenced by immunoSEQ multiplex PCR; TCRdb stores in-frame clones only, minus some. The profile shows roughly 280,000 clones, 89% of them singletons. Sequenced material: PBMCs or T cells enriched from blood (not recorded which). The source is a woman between 55 and 75 years old who had recovered from COVID-19. Both conserved end residues are part of each CDR3. The D gene is left open where the match is weak. Clone sizes are given selectively: once, few, many, or a class where the clone is expanded.

J	D	length	size	V	DNA	CDR3
TRBJ2-5	.	14	.	TRBV16	TGTGCCAGCAGCCAATCGGGAGTTCGAGAGACCCAGTACTTC	CASSQSGVRETQYF
TRBJ2-2	TRBD2	15	.	TRBV7-9	TGTGCCAGCACCCCACAGGGACTAGCCCCCGGGGAGCTGTTTTTT	CASTPQGLAPGELFF
TRBJ1-2	.	14	.	TRBV2	TGTGCCAGCAGTGAGGGCAGAACCTACTATGGCTACACCTTC	CASSEGRTYYGYTF
TRBJ2-3	.	16	.	TRBV19	TGTGCCAGTACCCCCAAAAGAGGGTCCGGCACAGATACGCAGTATTTT	CASTPKRGSGTDTQYF
TRBJ2-1	TRBD1	18	.	TRBV15	TGTGCCACCACGGAGGGACAGGGTTTACTAAGCTCCTACAATGAGCAGTTCTTC	CATTEGQGLLSSYNEQFF
TRBJ2-5	.	14	.	TRBV4-1	TGCGCCAGCAGCCAAGTGGGAGGTATAGAGACCCAGTACTTC	CASSQVGGIETQYF
TRBJ1-2	TRBD1	17	.	TRBV7-8	TGTGCCAGCAGCTTAAAGGCGGACAGGGGCACCCTTTATGGCTACACCTTC	CASSLKADRGTLYGYTF
TRBJ2-5	TRBD2	16	.	TRBV27	TGTGCCAGCAGGAGACTAGCGGGAGTTTTAGGAGAGACCCAGTACTTC	CASRRLAGVLGETQYF
TRBJ1-6	TRBD1	15	.	TRBV11-3	TGTGCCAGCAGCCCACGGACAGGGGTGGATTCACCCCTCCACTTT	CASSPRTGVDSPLHF
TRBJ1-4	.	15	.	TRBV6-4	TGTGCCAGCAGGCCAGACAGAACCTCCGCGGAAAAACTGTTTTTT	CASRPDRTSAEKLFF
TRBJ1-4	.	13	.	TRBV5-1	TGCGCCAGCCAGACAAACGATAATGAAAAACTGTTTTTT	CASQTNDNEKLFF
TRBJ2-1	TRBD2	14	.	TRBV9	TGTGCCAGCAGGGGACTAACAAACCCCAATGAGCAGTTCTTC	CASRGLTNPNEQFF
TRBJ2-7	.	14	few	TRBV2	TGTGCCAGCAGCGGACAGTCCTTCTCCTACGAGCAGTACTTC	CASSGQSFSYEQYF
TRBJ1-4	TRBD1	13	.	TRBV28	TGTGCCAGCAGTGGGACAGGGTATGGAAAACTGTTTTTT	CASSGTGYGKLFF
TRBJ1-5	.	14	.	TRBV2	TGTGCCAGCAGGGACAGATATAGCAATCAGCCCCAGCATTTT	CASRDRYSNQPQHF
TRBJ2-7	TRBD1	14	.	TRBV7-9	TGTGCCAGCAGCTTAGGACAGGGAATTCACGAGCAGTACTTC	CASSLGQGIHEQYF
TRBJ2-1	TRBD2	17	.	TRBV6-1	TGTGCCAGCAGTGAAAAGGCCCCTAGCGGGAGGGGAGATGAGCAGTTCTTC	CASSEKAPSGRGDEQFF
TRBJ1-1	.	14	.	TRBV25-1	TGTGCCAGCAGTGAACTGGGGCGGAACACTGAAGCTTTCTTT	CASSELGRNTEAFF
TRBJ1-2	.	15	.	TRBV27	TGTGCCAGCAGTTTATGGTCGACAGGATCCTATGGCTACACCTTC	CASSLWSTGSYGYTF
TRBJ2-7	TRBD1	13	.	TRBV24-1	TGTGCCACCCCCGGGACAGGGCCGTACGAGCAGTACTTC	CATPGTGPYEQYF
TRBJ2-7	.	12	.	TRBV30	TGTGCCTGGAGTGTACTTCGTGACGAGCAGTACTTC	CAWSVLRDEQYF
TRBJ1-3	.	16	.	TRBV9	TGTGCCAGCAGCGTAGATGAGGGATTAGGAGGAAACACCATATATTTT	CASSVDEGLGGNTIYF
TRBJ1-6	.	16	.	TRBV7-9	TGTGCCAGCAGTGGGGGGAGGAGCTCCTATAATTCACCCCTCCACTTT	CASSGGRSSYNSPLHF
TRBJ2-3	TRBD2	18	.	TRBV5-6	TGTGCCAGCAGCTTGAGGACTAGCGGGAGTCTTCGCACAGATACGCAGTATTTT	CASSLRTSGSLRTDTQYF
TRBJ1-1	TRBD1	14	.	TRBV24-1	TGTGCCACCAGTGACGGACAGGGGGCTCTTGAAGCTTTCTTT	CATSDGQGALEAFF
TRBJ2-7	.	13	.	TRBV30	TGTGCCTGGGGGACAAGAGAGGGCGACGAGCAGTACTTC	CAWGTREGDEQYF
TRBJ2-2	TRBD1	17	.	TRBV5-1	TGCGCCAGCAGCTTGGCGCCTGGACAGGGTGAAACCGGGGAGCTGTTTTTT	CASSLAPGQGETGELFF
TRBJ2-3	TRBD2	15	.	TRBV29-1	TGCAGCGCCCGGGGGGTGGCGGGAGGGGCAGATACGCAGTATTTT	CSARGVAGGADTQYF
TRBJ2-7	TRBD2	14	.	TRBV4-1	TGCGCCAGCAGCCGGGGACTAGCCTCCTACGAGCAGTACTTC	CASSRGLASYEQYF